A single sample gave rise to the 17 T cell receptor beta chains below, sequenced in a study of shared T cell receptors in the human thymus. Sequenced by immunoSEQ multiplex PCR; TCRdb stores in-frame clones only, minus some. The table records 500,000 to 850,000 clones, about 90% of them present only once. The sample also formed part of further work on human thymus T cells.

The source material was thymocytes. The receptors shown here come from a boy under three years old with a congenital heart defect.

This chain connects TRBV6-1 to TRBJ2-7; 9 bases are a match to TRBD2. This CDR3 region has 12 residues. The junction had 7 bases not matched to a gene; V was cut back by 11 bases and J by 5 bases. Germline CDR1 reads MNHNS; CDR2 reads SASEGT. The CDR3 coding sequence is TGTGCCGGCGGGGGGGAGTTCAACGAGCAGTACTTC. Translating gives CAGGGEFNEQYF.

CDR3 sequence: CASSDHRGEQPQHF. The CDR3 DNA reads as TGTGCCAGCAGTGATCACAGGGGGGAACAGCCCCAGCATTTT. This chain uses TRBV28 with TRBJ1-5; 8 bases are a match to TRBD1. The V and J ends lost 5 bases and 7 bases, in that order; junction bases with no gene match: 7. The CDR3 covers 14 residues. Germline-derived CDR1 and CDR2 are MDHEN and SYDVKM. Full variable domain (remainder filled in from reference TRBV28 and TRBJ1-5): DVKVTQSSRYLVKRTGEKVFLECVQDMDHENMFWYRQDPGLGLRLIYFSYDVKMKEKGDIPEGYSVSREKKERFSLILESASTNQTSMYLCASSDHRGEQPQHFGDGTRLSIL.

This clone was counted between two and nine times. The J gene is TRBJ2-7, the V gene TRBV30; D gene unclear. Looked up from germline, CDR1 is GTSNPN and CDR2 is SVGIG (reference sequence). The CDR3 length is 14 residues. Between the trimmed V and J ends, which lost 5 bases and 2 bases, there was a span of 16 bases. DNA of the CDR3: TGTGCCTGGGGGCCCGACCGCATAGCCTACGAGCAGTACTTC. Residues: CAWGPDRIAYEQYF.

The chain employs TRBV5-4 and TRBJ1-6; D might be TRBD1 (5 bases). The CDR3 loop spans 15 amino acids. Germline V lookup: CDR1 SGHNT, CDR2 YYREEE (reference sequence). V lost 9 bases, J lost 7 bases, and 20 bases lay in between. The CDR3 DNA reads TGTGCCACCAACCCCGACAGCCGTGGGAATTCACCCCTCCACTTT. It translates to CATNPDSRGNSPLHF. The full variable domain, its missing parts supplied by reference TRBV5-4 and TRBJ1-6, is ETGVTQSPTHLIKTRGQQVTLRCSSQSGHNTVSWYQQALGQGPQFIFQYYREEENGRGNFPPRFSGLQFPNYSSELNVNALELDDSALYLCATNPDSRGNSPLHFGNGTRLTVT.

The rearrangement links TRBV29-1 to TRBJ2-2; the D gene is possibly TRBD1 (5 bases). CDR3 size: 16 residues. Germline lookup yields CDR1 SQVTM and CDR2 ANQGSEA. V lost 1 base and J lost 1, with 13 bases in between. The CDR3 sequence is CSVEVGKGENTGELFF. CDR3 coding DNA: TGCAGCGTTGAAGTCGGAAAAGGGGAGAACACCGGGGAGCTGTTTTTT.

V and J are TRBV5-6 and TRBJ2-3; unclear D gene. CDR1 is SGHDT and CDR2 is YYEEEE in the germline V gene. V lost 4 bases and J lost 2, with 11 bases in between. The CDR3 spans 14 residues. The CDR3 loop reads CASSRTSATDTQYF. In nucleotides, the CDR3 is TGTGCCAGCAGCCGAACAAGCGCCACAGATACGCAGTATTTT.

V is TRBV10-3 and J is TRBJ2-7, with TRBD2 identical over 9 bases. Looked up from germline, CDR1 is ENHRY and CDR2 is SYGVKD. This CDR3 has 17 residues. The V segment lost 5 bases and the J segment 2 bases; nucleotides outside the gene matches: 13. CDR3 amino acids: CAISSPPSGVRAYEQYF. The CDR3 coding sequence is TGTGCCATCAGTTCCCCCCCTAGCGGGGTACGAGCCTACGAGCAGTACTTC.

The CDR3 loop is CATAWGGRYNEQFF. The CDR3 DNA reads TGTGCCACTGCCTGGGGGGGTAGATACAATGAGCAGTTCTTC. This chain links TRBV15 with TRBJ2-1; 7 nucleotides align to TRBD2. The CDR3 sequence is 14 residues long. Germline V gene sequence: CDR1 LNHNV, CDR2 YYDKDF (reference sequence). The V segment lost 9 bases and the J segment 4 bases; nucleotides outside the gene matches: 9.

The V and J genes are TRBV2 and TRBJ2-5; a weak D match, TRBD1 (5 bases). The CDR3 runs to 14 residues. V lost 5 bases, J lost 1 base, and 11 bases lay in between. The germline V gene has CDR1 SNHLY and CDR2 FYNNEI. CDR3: CASSRTYCQETQYF. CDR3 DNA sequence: TGTGCCAGCAGTCGGACATACTGCCAAGAGACCCAGTACTTC. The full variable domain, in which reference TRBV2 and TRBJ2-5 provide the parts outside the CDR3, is EPEVTQTPSHQVTQMGQEVILRCVPISNHLYFYWYRQILGQKVEFLVSFYNNEISEKSEIFDDQFSVERPDGSNFTLKIRSTKLEDSAMYFCASSRTYCQETQYFGPGTRLLVL.

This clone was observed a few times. The CDR3 loop is CASNGGTEAFF. The CDR3 bases are TGCGCCAGCAACGGGGGGACTGAAGCTTTCTTT. V usage is TRBV4-1 and J usage is TRBJ1-1; a weak D match, TRBD1 (5 bases). Looked up from germline, CDR1 is MGHRA and CDR2 is YSYEKL. This CDR3 is built from 11 residues. Trimming stripped 7 bases from V and 5 bases from J, with 8 bases between.

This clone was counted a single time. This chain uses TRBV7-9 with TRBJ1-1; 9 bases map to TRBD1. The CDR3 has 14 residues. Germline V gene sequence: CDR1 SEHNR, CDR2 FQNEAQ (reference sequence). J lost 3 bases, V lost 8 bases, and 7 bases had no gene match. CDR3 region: CASLGRDRDTEAFF. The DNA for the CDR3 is TGTGCCAGCCTTGGGCGGGACAGGGACACTGAAGCTTTCTTT.

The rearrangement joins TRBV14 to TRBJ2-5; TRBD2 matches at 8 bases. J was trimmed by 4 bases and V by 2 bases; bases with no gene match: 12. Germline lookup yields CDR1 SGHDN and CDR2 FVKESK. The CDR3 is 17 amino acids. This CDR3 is CASSQTYLTSERETQYF. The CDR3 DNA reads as TGTGCCAGCAGCCAAACATATCTGACTAGCGAAAGAGAGACCCAGTACTTC.

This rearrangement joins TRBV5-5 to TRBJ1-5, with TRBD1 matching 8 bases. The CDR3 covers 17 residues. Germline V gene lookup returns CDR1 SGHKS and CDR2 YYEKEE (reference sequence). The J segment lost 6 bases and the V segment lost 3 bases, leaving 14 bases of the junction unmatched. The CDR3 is CASSSGLDRVRGQPQHF. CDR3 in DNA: TGTGCCAGCAGCTCGGGGCTGGACAGGGTAAGAGGTCAGCCCCAGCATTTT.

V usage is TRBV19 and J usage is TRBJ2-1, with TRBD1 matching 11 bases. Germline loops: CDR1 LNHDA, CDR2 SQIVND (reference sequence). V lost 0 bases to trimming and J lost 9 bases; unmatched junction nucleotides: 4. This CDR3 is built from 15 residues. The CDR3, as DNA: TGTGCCAGTAGTATAGAGGACAGGGGGCGCAGTGAGCAGTTCTTC. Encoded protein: CASSIEDRGRSEQFF.

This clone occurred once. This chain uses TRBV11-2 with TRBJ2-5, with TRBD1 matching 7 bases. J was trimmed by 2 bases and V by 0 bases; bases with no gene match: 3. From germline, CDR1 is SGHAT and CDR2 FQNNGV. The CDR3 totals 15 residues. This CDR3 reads CASSLEDRTQETQYF. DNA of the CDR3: TGTGCCAGCAGCTTAGAGGACAGGACTCAAGAGACCCAGTACTTC.

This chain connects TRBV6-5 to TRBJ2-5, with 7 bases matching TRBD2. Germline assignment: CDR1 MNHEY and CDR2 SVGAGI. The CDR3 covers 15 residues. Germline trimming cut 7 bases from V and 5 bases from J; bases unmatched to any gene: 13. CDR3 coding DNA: TGTGCCAGCAACCCCCCGGCGGGAGAGGGGGAGACCCAGTACTTC. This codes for CASNPPAGEGETQYF.

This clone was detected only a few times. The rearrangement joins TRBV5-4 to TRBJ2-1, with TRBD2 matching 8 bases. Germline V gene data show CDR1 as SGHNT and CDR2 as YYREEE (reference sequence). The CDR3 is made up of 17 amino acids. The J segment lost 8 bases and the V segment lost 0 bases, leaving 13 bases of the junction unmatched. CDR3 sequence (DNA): TGTGCCAGCAGCTTGGCCCCGGGGGGGCCGAGTAGCTATGAGCAGTTCTTC. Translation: CASSLAPGGPSSYEQFF.